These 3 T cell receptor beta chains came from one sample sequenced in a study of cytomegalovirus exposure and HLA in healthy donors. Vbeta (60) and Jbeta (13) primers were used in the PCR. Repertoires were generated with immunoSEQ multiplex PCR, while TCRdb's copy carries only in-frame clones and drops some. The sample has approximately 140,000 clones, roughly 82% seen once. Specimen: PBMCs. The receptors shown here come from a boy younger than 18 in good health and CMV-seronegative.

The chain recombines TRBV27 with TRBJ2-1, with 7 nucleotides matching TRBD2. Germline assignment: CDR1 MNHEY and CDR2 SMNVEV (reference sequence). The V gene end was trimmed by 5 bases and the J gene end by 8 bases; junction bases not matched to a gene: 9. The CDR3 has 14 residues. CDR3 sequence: CASSGWTRRDEQFF. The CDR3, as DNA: TGTGCCAGCAGTGGATGGACTAGGAGGGATGAGCAGTTCTTC.

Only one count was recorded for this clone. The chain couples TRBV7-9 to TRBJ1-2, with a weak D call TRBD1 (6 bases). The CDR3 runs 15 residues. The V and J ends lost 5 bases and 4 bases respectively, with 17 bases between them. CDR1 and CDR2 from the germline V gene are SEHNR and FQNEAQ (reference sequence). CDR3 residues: CASSRPDRPTYGYTF. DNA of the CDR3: TGTGCCAGCAGCCGCCCAGACAGGCCAACCTATGGCTACACCTTC.

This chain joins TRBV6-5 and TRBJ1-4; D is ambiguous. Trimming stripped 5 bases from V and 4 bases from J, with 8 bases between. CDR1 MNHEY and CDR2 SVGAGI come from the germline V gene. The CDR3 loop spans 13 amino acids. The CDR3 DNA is TGTGCCAGCAGTCTCCGGGGTAATGAAAAACTGTTTTTT. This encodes CASSLRGNEKLFF.